One sample yielded the 5 T cell receptor beta chains listed below, sequenced in a study of CD8+ T cells in alopecia areata. The sequencing template was cDNA reverse transcribed from extracted RNA. The protocol was immunoSEQ multiplex PCR, while the TCRdb copy is restricted to in-frame clones and leaves out a portion. The table shows 100,000 to 150,000 clones, with roughly 50% occurring only once. The starting material was CD8+ T cells sorted from blood, obtained at week 0. The receptors derive from a human donor with alopecia areata.

The J gene is TRBJ1-1, the V gene TRBV29-1; 9 bases are shared with TRBD1. The V and J ends lost 8 bases and 0 bases, in that order; junction bases with no gene match: 7. The CDR3 runs 14 residues. The germline CDR1 and CDR2 sequences are SQVTM and ANQGSEA. The CDR3 protein is CSSRQGVLNTEAFF. Written as DNA, the CDR3 is TGCAGCTCGCGACAGGGGGTCTTGAACACTGAAGCTTTCTTT.

The chain uses TRBV4-3 and TRBJ2-6; D is unresolved. Germline assignment: CDR1 LGHNA and CDR2 YSLEER. The ends were cut back, 0 bases at V and 4 bases at J, with 4 bases in the middle. The CDR3 runs to 14 residues. CDR3 in amino acids: CASSQDLGANVLTF. In nucleotides, the CDR3 is TGCGCCAGCAGCCAAGATCTGGGGGCCAACGTCCTGACTTTC.

The gene calls are TRBV5-6 and TRBJ1-4; TRBD1 is a possible D gene (6 bases). Germline assignment: CDR1 SGHDT and CDR2 YYEEEE. The CDR3 totals 12 residues. Trimming shortened V by 2 bases and J by 10 bases, and 9 bases separated the two germline ends. The CDR3 is CASSFEGGKLFF. The CDR3 bases are TGTGCCAGCAGCTTCGAGGGGGGAAAACTGTTTTTT.

This clone was seen only a few times. The chain uses TRBV4-3 and TRBJ1-4; D call uncertain. Germline-derived CDR1 and CDR2 are LGHNA and YSLEER. V dropped 4 bases and J dropped 10 bases, with 10 bases sitting between them. The CDR3 totals 12 residues. The DNA of the CDR3 is TGCGCCAGCAGCCCCCTGCGGGGAAAACTGTTTTTT. It encodes CASSPLRGKLFF.

This clone appeared a few times. The rearrangement uses TRBV14 and TRBJ2-1; D not certain. V lost 0 bases, J lost 9 bases, and 9 bases lay in between. Germline V gene lookup returns CDR1 SGHDN and CDR2 FVKESK. The CDR3 runs 13 residues. The CDR3 DNA is TGTGCCAGCAGCCAAGATTATCGGATTGAGCAGTTCTTC. Its protein product is CASSQDYRIEQFF.